A selection of T cell receptor beta chains follows, all from one sample in a study of T-cell reconstitution after alpha-beta-depleted transplantation in children. TCRdb reprocessed the PCR reads with MiXCR, giving one entry per CDR3 protein. The table records about 76,000 distinct CDR3 sequences, 13% to 15% of them present only once. The sequencing used PBMCs, mostly from graft donor cells, collected 180 days after TCRalphabeta/CD19-depleted stem cell transplant. These receptors all come from a male patient aged 2 to 10 who had a stem cell transplant for acute lymphoblastic leukemia, so the T cells may come from the graft donor. CDR3s include the opening cysteine and the closing phenylalanine or tryptophan. The D gene is left open where the match is weak.

v_gene,d_gene,CDR3aa
TRBV6-5,TRBD1,CASSFTGTGGKEQYF
TRBV12-3/TRBV12-4,NA,CASRKGGGEQFF
TRBV11-2,TRBD1,CASSLEQGAGTEAFF
TRBV7-9,NA,CASSRTNTEAFF
TRBV3-1,NA,CASSYGDTQYF
TRBV4-2,NA,CASSQEDRCSYQPQHF
TRBV7-2,TRBD1,CASNRDRGYEQYF
TRBV11-1,NA,CASSLEGVGPGAGVEQFF
TRBV7-9,TRBD1,CASSPGTGAFF
TRBV9,TRBD2,CASSVRVAGYQETQYF
TRBV5-1,NA,CASSINLGQALNQETQYF
TRBV5-1,NA,CASSLRRGPAYEQYF
TRBV20-1,TRBD2,CSARGDYSYEQYF
TRBV5-4,TRBD1,CASSSVGQGPYEQYF
TRBV5-1,NA,CASSLPGPAHF
TRBV4-2,NA,CASSQDEAANTGELFF
TRBV28,NA,CASTSGGRGYTF
TRBV30,NA,CAWSLNLPYEQYF
TRBV20-1,TRBD1,CSASWAGTVSYGYTF
TRBV5-1,TRBD1,CASTRRGPETQYF
TRBV5-1,NA,CASSLGRDGQETQYF
TRBV12-3/TRBV12-4,TRBD1,CASSWGQGGRYEQYF
TRBV7-2,TRBD1,CASSPSTGRGNTIYF
TRBV20-1,NA,CSARVGHETQYF
TRBV9,NA,CASRLFYGYTF
TRBV7-3,TRBD1,CASSLKPPGTGGYWTSSETQHF
TRBV5-6,NA,CASSVPGPSYEQYF
TRBV12-3/TRBV12-4,NA,CASSFPGFGYTF
TRBV5-1,TRBD1,CASSQGQGHLYEQYF
TRBV2,NA,CASSIRDTQYF
TRBV5-1,NA,CASSLEGSGANVLTF
TRBV7-2,NA,CASSLEGAKRENTEAFF
TRBV4-3,TRBD2,CASSQVLAGQDTQYF
TRBV12-3/TRBV12-4,NA,CASSFSEGGEQFF
TRBV9,TRBD2,CASSPSGGANEQYF
TRBV20-1,TRBD2,CSARFFPSGGSYNEQFF
TRBV20-1,NA,CQGAASGTQETQYF
TRBV7-8,NA,CASSSQVGNEQFF
TRBV11-2,TRBD1,CASSPRGWDRILAKNIQYF
TRBV5-1,TRBD1,CASSRRDRGGEQYF
TRBV6-5,TRBD2,CASSYLGSWGGSYEQYF
TRBV4-2,TRBD2,CASSQGGLAGYNEQFF
TRBV7-2,NA,CASSFVRGYQETQYF
TRBV7-2,TRBD2,CASSSGTSGGAKDTQYF
TRBV5-1,NA,CASSLEVGQSGANVLTF
TRBV5-1,NA,CASSLEGTVVGTTGYTF
TRBV6-5,NA,CASRSPSHKQYF
TRBV5-1,NA,CASSLGWGADTEAFF
TRBV5-5,NA,CASRITRISYEQYF
TRBV20-1,NA,CSARDGGTALSGANVLTF
TRBV7-8,TRBD1,CASSEVPGQGTTLHF
TRBV5-1,TRBD1,CASSSFPGTGSYGYTF
TRBV20-1,NA,CSASPKRGNQPQHF
TRBV20-1,TRBD2,CSARRTRGEDTQYF
TRBV5-6,TRBD1,CASSLTGGGETQYF
TRBV20-1,NA,CSAGGGLRLYNEQFF
TRBV20-1,NA,CSASPRVETQYF